The next 5 T cell receptor beta chains were all read from a single sample in a study of blood T cell repertoires in COVID-19 (dated by TCRdb to between 2020 and 2021). The library came from the immunoSEQ multiplex PCR assay. Drawn from immuneACCESS, this table holds only the in-frame rearrangements with V and J called that TCRdb kept. Clones are partly lost; checked studies trace under half to an unresolved V gene and leave the rest unexplained. Present in this sample are around 140,000 clones, approximately 80% of which were seen just once. The ten largest clones capture roughly 10% of the sample. Sequencing input: peripheral blood. Receptors originate from a man between 60 and 70 years old with active or convalescent COVID-19.

CDR3 sequence reads: CASSPQGTGQDEQYF. CDR3 coding DNA: TGTGCCAGCTCACCACAGGGGACAGGGCAGGACGAGCAGTACTTC. The rearrangement uses TRBV18 and TRBJ2-7; 9 bases map to TRBD1. After removal of 1 base from V and 5 bases from J, the junction contained 6 bases not matched to a gene. This CDR3 has 15 residues. Germline lookup yields CDR1 KGHSH and CDR2 LQKENI.

V usage is TRBV27 and J usage is TRBJ2-1; possible D gene TRBD1, 5 bases. The CDR3 extends over 16 amino acids. The germline gives CDR1 MNHEY, CDR2 SMNVEV (reference sequence). V lost 5 bases to trimming and J lost 0 bases, with 14 bases between them. The DNA of the CDR3 is TGTGCCAGCAGTGCCGCAGGGTATGGCTCCTACAATGAGCAGTTCTTC. Residues: CASSAAGYGSYNEQFF.

The genes are TRBV11-2 and TRBJ1-1; the D gene is possibly TRBD1 (5 bases). Trimming cost V 0 bases and J 4 bases, with 12 bases left between them. The CDR3 totals 15 residues. Germline V CDR1 and CDR2: SGHAT, FQNNGV. CDR3 protein: CASSLDRVTGTEAFF. In nucleotides, the CDR3 is TGTGCCAGCAGCTTAGATAGGGTCACAGGCACTGAAGCTTTCTTT.

The rearrangement joins TRBV30 to TRBJ1-2, with 8 bases that match TRBD1. CDR1 and CDR2 (germline): GTSNPN, SVGIG (reference sequence). The V segment lost 3 bases and the J segment 9 bases; nucleotides outside the gene matches: 18. The length of the CDR3 is 16 residues. CDR3 region: CAWRKRTGLAHASYTF. The CDR3 DNA follows: TGTGCCTGGAGAAAGAGGACAGGGCTGGCCCATGCTAGCTACACCTTC.

Only a few counts were recorded for this clone. This chain links TRBV5-4 with TRBJ1-5; the D gene is possibly TRBD1 (6 bases). CDR3 length equals 14 residues. The V end lost 0 bases, the J end lost 6 bases, and 10 bases lay between the germline ends. Germline loops: CDR1 SGHNT, CDR2 YYREEE (reference sequence). CDR3 sequence (DNA): TGTGCCAGCAGCTTGGCAGGGGTGAGTCAGCCCCAGCATTTT. It specifies CASSLAGVSQPQHF.